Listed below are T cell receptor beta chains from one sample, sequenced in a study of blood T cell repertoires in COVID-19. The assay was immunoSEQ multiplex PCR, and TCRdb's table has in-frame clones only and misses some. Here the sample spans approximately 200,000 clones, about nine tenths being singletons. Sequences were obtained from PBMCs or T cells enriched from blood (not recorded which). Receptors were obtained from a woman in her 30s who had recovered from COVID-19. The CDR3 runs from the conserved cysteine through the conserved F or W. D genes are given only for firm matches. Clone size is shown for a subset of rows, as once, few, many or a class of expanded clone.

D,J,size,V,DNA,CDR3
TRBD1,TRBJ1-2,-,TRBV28,TGTGCCAGCAGTCCAGGGACAGAGTATGGCTACACCTTC,CASSPGTEYGYTF
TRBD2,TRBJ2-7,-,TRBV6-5,TGTGCCAGCAGTTACTCTAGGGCGGGGGGGACCTACGAGCAGTACTTC,CASSYSRAGGTYEQYF
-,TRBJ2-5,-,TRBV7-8,TGTGCCAGCAGCTCGTCCGTTTTCGAGACCCAGTACTTC,CASSSSVFETQYF
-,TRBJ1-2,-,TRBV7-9,TGTGCCAGCAGCTTGATGGGGGGGCCCAACTATGGCTACACCTTC,CASSLMGGPNYGYTF
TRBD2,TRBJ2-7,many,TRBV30,TGTGCCTGGAGTGTACCACCGAGACTAGCGGTCATCTACGAGCAGTACTTC,CAWSVPPRLAVIYEQYF
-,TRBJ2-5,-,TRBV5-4,TGTGCCAGCAGCTTTTCTACCCAAGAGACCCAGTACTTC,CASSFSTQETQYF
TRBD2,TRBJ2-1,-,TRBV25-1,TGTGCCAGCAGCAGGCGGGGGGCCTACAATGAGCAGTTCTTC,CASSRRGAYNEQFF
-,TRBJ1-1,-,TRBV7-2,TGTGCCAGCAGCTTAGATGGAGGCAAGAACACTGAAGCTTTCTTT,CASSLDGGKNTEAFF
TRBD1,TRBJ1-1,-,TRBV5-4,TGTGCCAGCAGTTCCGGTGGGGACAGGGAGGAAGGTGAAGCTTTCTTT,CASSSGGDREEGEAFF
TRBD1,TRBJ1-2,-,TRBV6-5,TGTGCCAGCAGTCGGGGACAGGGCAACTATGGCTACACCTTC,CASSRGQGNYGYTF
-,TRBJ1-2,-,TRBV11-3,TGTGCCAGCAGCCCAGGGTCCCAATGGGGCTACACCTTC,CASSPGSQWGYTF